These 19 T cell receptor beta chains were sequenced from one sample in a study of blood T cell repertoires in COVID-19. Clones were read by immunoSEQ multiplex PCR, and TCRdb kept only the in-frame ones, dropping some. The sample has some 70,000 clones; 60% to 80% are singletons. The specimen was peripheral blood. These receptor sequences come from a woman aged 55-70 years with acute or convalescent COVID-19.

The chain uses TRBV18 and TRBJ2-7; TRBD1 might be the D (6 bases). Per germline, CDR1 KGHSH and CDR2 LQKENI. The V and J ends lost 3 bases and 0 bases respectively, with 18 bases between them. This CDR3 is built from 17 residues. The CDR3 here is CASSPSGITGPSYEQYF. The CDR3 coding sequence is TGTGCCAGCTCACCTTCCGGGATCACAGGGCCCTCCTACGAGCAGTACTTC. Looking up the rest from reference TRBV18 and TRBJ2-7 gives the full variable domain: NAGVMQNPRHLVRRRGQEARLRCSPMKGHSHVYWYRQLPEEGLKFMVYLQKENIIDESGMPKERFSAEFPKEGPSILRIQQVVRGDSAAYFCASSPSGITGPSYEQYFGPGTRLTVT.

This chain connects TRBV19 to TRBJ1-4; TRBD1 aligns across 7 bases. V was pared by 3 bases and J by 15 bases, with 16 bases of the junction left unmatched. Germline V lookup: CDR1 LNHDA, CDR2 SQIVND (reference sequence). The CDR3 contains 15 residues. CDR3 protein: CASSMGRGGPVGVFF. The CDR3 DNA reads as TGTGCCAGTAGTATGGGTCGAGGGGGCCCAGTGGGAGTGTTTTTT.

The V and J genes are TRBV3-1 (or the pseudogene TRBV3-2) and TRBJ1-5; tentative D call: TRBD1 (6 bases). The V and J ends lost 0 bases and 5 bases respectively, with 14 bases between them. The CDR3 is 16 amino acids. The germline gives CDR1 LGHDT, CDR2 YNNKEL (reference sequence). CDR3 sequence reads: CASSQDLRQAYQPQHF. CDR3 DNA sequence: TGTGCCAGCAGCCAAGATCTAAGACAGGCATATCAGCCCCAGCATTTT.

The chain combines TRBV9 with TRBJ2-5; 9 bases map to TRBD2. V shed 3 bases and J 4 bases; nucleotides not matched to a gene: 4. Germline loops: CDR1 SGDLS, CDR2 YYNGEE. The CDR3 has 14 residues. For the CDR3, the DNA is TGTGCCAGCAGCGCCACGACTAGCGGAGAGACCCAGTACTTC. It codes for CASSATTSGETQYF.

This clone has a single count. CDR3 DNA: TGTGCCAGCAGCCTATTGTCGAATAGGGGCCAAGAGACCCAGTACTTC. Residues: CASSLLSNRGQETQYF. The chain carries TRBV3-1 (or the pseudogene TRBV3-2) and TRBJ2-5; D possibly corresponds to TRBD1 (5 bases). V gave up 4 bases and J gave up 1 base, with 16 bases separating them. The CDR3 length is 16 residues. The germline CDR1 and CDR2 sequences are LGHDT and YNNKEL (reference sequence).

The chain joins TRBV29-1 to TRBJ1-5; the D is unclear. The CDR3 has 13 amino acids. Between the trimmed V and J ends, which lost 4 bases and 4 bases, there was a span of 11 bases. The germline V gene encodes CDR1 SQVTM and CDR2 ANQGSEA. As DNA, the CDR3 is TGCAGCGTTGCGAACGCGGTAAATCAGCCCCAGCATTTT. This encodes CSVANAVNQPQHF.

By sample share, this clone is medium-sized. This chain uses TRBV5-1 with TRBJ1-3; 7 bases are a match to TRBD1. Unmatched junction bases numbered 18, after V lost 4 bases and J lost 5 bases. The CDR3 runs to 18 residues. Germline V lookup: CDR1 SGHRS, CDR2 YFSETQ. The CDR3 is CASSNGVWQGVSRNTIYF. CDR3 DNA: TGCGCCAGCAGCAATGGAGTATGGCAGGGGGTATCGAGAAACACCATATATTTT.

The chain carries TRBV2 and TRBJ1-5, with TRBD1 as a possible D gene (6 bases). This CDR3 has 16 amino acids. Germline loops: CDR1 SNHLY, CDR2 FYNNEI. Between the trimmed V and J ends, which lost 5 bases and 0 bases, there was a span of 14 bases. The CDR3 loop is CASSREGDISNQPQHF. In nucleotides, the CDR3 is TGTGCCAGCAGTAGAGAGGGGGATATTAGCAATCAGCCCCAGCATTTT. The full variable domain, its missing parts supplied by reference TRBV2 and TRBJ1-5, is EPEVTQTPSHQVTQMGQEVILRCVPISNHLYFYWYRQILGQKVEFLVSFYNNEISEKSEIFDDQFSVERPDGSNFTLKIRSTKLEDSAMYFCASSREGDISNQPQHFGDGTRLSIL.

The chain uses TRBV6-1 and TRBJ1-6; unclear D gene. Germline assignment: CDR1 MNHNS and CDR2 SASEGT. The CDR3 totals 14 residues. V lost 2 bases, J lost 10 bases, and 12 bases lay in between. Here the CDR3 DNA reads TGTGCCAGCAGTGAACGGGAAAGGGTGTCACCCCTCCACTTT. Amino acids: CASSERERVSPLHF.

V and J are TRBV7-3 and TRBJ2-3, with 7 bases aligning to TRBD2. CDR1 is SGHTA, CDR2 FQGTGA, per germline. The V gene end was trimmed by 5 bases and the J gene end by 1 base; junction bases not matched to a gene: 6. The CDR3 is made up of 15 amino acids. The chain's CDR3 is CASSLSGAGTDTQYF. The CDR3 bases are TGTGCCAGCAGCCTCAGCGGGGCCGGCACAGATACGCAGTATTTT.

The V gene is TRBV6-5, the J gene TRBJ1-1; D call uncertain. CDR3 length equals 13 residues. Germline CDR1 reads MNHEY; CDR2 reads SVGAGI. V was pared by 0 bases and J by 7 bases, with 9 bases between. The CDR3 DNA reads as TGTGCCAGCAGTTACTCGAGAGGATATGAAGCTTTCTTT. Amino acids: CASSYSRGYEAFF.

The gene calls are TRBV5-4 and TRBJ1-6; TRBD1 matches 8 bases. Germline V lookup: CDR1 SGHNT, CDR2 YYREEE (reference sequence). This CDR3 has 18 residues. V lost 4 bases and J lost 7; bases outside the gene matches: 16. For the CDR3, the DNA is TGTGCCAGCAGCGTAGGAATAGGACAGGGATTGTTGAATTCACCCCTCCACTTT. It is translated as CASSVGIGQGLLNSPLHF.

This clone qualifies as medium-sized. The chain combines TRBV29-1 with TRBJ2-2; D unresolved. The ends were cut back, 1 base at V and 7 bases at J, with 13 bases in the middle. The CDR3 length is 14 residues. The germline V gene has CDR1 SQVTM and CDR2 ANQGSEA. DNA for the CDR3: TGCAGCGTTGAAGCTCACACAGTTGGCGGGGAGCTGTTTTTT. Residues: CSVEAHTVGGELFF.

The CDR3 DNA is TGCAGCACAATCCCATTGACAGATAACTATGGCTACACCTTC. Translated: CSTIPLTDNYGYTF. This chain uses TRBV29-1 with TRBJ1-2; D is perhaps TRBD1 (5 bases). The V and J ends lost 8 bases and 1 base respectively, with 17 bases between them. The CDR3 spans 14 residues. In germline, CDR1 is SQVTM, CDR2 ANQGSEA.

Here the CDR3 reads CASSFERSSYNEQFF. CDR3 bases: TGTGCCAGCAGCTTTGAGAGAAGCTCCTACAATGAGCAGTTCTTC. The rearrangement uses TRBV5-4 and TRBJ2-1; D remains ambiguous. V was pared by 2 bases and J by 0 bases, with 9 bases between. This CDR3 comprises 15 residues. The germline V gene encodes CDR1 SGHNT and CDR2 YYREEE (reference sequence). Full variable domain (outside the CDR3, taken from reference TRBV5-4 and TRBJ2-1): ETGVTQSPTHLIKTRGQQVTLRCSSQSGHNTVSWYQQALGQGPQFIFQYYREEENGRGNFPPRFSGLQFPNYSSELNVNALELDDSALYLCASSFERSSYNEQFFGPGTRLTVL.

J is TRBJ1-3 and V is TRBV27; no firm D call. V lost 3 bases, J lost 4 bases, and 13 bases lay in between. Germline CDR1 and CDR2: MNHEY and SMNVEV (reference sequence). The length of the CDR3 is 15 residues. DNA for the CDR3: TGTGCCAGCAGTTTCCCCACTTGGGCCGGAAACACCATATATTTT. Amino acids: CASSFPTWAGNTIYF.

The gene calls are TRBV7-8 and TRBJ2-3; weak D call: TRBD2 (5 bases). This CDR3 comprises 12 residues. Germline-derived CDR1 and CDR2 are SGHVS and FQNEAQ. V dropped 5 bases and J dropped 7 bases, with 10 bases sitting between them. Written as DNA, the CDR3 is TGTGCCAGCAGCCGACTACGCCATACGCAGTATTTT. It specifies CASSRLRHTQYF.

The V gene is TRBV10-1, the J gene TRBJ2-3; maybe TRBD1 (6 bases). CDR1 and CDR2 (germline): WNHNN, SYGVQD (reference sequence). Trimming stripped 0 bases from V and 0 bases from J, with 19 bases between. The CDR3 loop spans 19 amino acids. Written as DNA, the CDR3 is TGCGCCAGCAGTGAGTCGTCCCTCAAACAGGACAGCAGCACAGATACGCAGTATTTT. Translating it yields CASSESSLKQDSSTDTQYF.

V is TRBV7-8 and J is TRBJ1-5; TRBD1 might be the D (6 bases). The germline V gene has CDR1 SGHVS and CDR2 FQNEAQ. The CDR3 extends over 16 amino acids. The ends were cut back, 4 bases at V and 0 bases at J, with 13 bases in the middle. The CDR3 here is CASSSGGRASNQPQHF. CDR3 coding DNA: TGTGCCAGCAGCTCGGGGGGCAGGGCTAGCAATCAGCCCCAGCATTTT.